Below, 20 T cell receptor beta chains from the same sample are listed, as sequenced in a study of blood T cell repertoires in COVID-19 (dated by TCRdb to about 2020). Libraries were built with the immunoSEQ multiplex PCR assay. Imported from immuneACCESS, the table was reduced by TCRdb to in-frame sequences with V and J called. These copies leave out some clones; in studies compared against another copy, an unresolved V gene accounts for under half, and the cause of the remainder is not known. This sample comprises about 200,000 clones, roughly nine tenths of them detected only once. 2.2% of the sample lies in the top ten. Material for sequencing was peripheral blood. These receptors all stem from a woman aged 45 to 65 with acute or convalescent COVID-19.

The rearrangement joins TRBV29-1 to TRBJ1-2; tentatively, D is TRBD1 (6 bases). Germline assignment: CDR1 SQVTM and CDR2 ANQGSEA. Trimming took off 0 bases at V and 8 bases at J, with 22 bases between the two ends. The CDR3 loop spans 16 amino acids. CDR3: CSVEDPGGARVRGYTF. The CDR3 DNA reads TGCAGCGTTGAAGATCCTGGGGGGGCGCGGGTCCGCGGCTACACCTTC.

This chain joins TRBV29-1 and TRBJ1-1; 12 bases line up with TRBD1. Germline V CDR1 and CDR2: SQVTM, ANQGSEA. This CDR3 has 17 residues. V trimming: 6 bases; J trimming: 3 bases; junction bases outside the gene matches: 14. The CDR3 protein is CSVPRGTGGSEDTEAFF. The CDR3 region has the DNA TGCAGCGTCCCCAGGGGGACAGGGGGCTCGGAGGACACTGAAGCTTTCTTT.

This clone was detected only once. The V and J genes are TRBV19 and TRBJ2-7; 7 bases agree with TRBD1. Germline CDR1 is LNHDA and CDR2 is SQIVND (reference sequence). The CDR3 loop spans 15 amino acids. With 1 base clipped from V and 5 bases from J, the junction kept 8 bases outside the gene matches. The CDR3 sequence: CASSIGVGGKNEQYF. The CDR3 region has the DNA TGTGCCAGTAGTATAGGGGTAGGGGGCAAGAACGAGCAGTACTTC.

A single count supports this clone. The genes are TRBV10-3 and TRBJ1-2; 9 bases are shared with TRBD1. Germline values: CDR1 ENHRY, CDR2 SYGVKD. The J segment lost 4 bases and the V segment lost 6 bases, leaving 6 bases of the junction unmatched. The CDR3 runs to 14 residues. In DNA, the CDR3 is TGTGCCATCAGAGGACAGGGGAATGTCTATGGCTACACCTTC. Translating gives CAIRGQGNVYGYTF.

The genes are TRBV30 and TRBJ2-2; 8 bases line up with TRBD2. Germline V gene lookup returns CDR1 GTSNPN and CDR2 SVGIG (reference sequence). The ends lost 5 bases at V and 4 bases at J; junction bases unmatched: 6. The CDR3 covers 14 residues. CDR3 bases: TGTGCCTGGGAGCCCGGGGGGGGCACCGGGGAGCTGTTTTTT. Translation gives CAWEPGGGTGELFF. Full variable domain (rest looked up from reference TRBV30 and TRBJ2-2): SQTIHQWPATLVQPVGSPLSLECTVEGTSNPNLYWYRQAAGRGLQLLFYSVGIGQISSEVPQNLSASRPQDRQFILSSKKLLLSDSGFYLCAWEPGGGTGELFFGEGSRLTVL.

The chain links TRBV12-3 or TRBV12-4 to TRBJ1-1; 8 bases match TRBD1. V shed 7 bases, J shed 6 bases, and the junction held 7 bases outside the gene matches. The CDR3 totals 13 residues. The CDR3 region has the DNA TGTGCCAGCACCATGGACAGGGTAGCTGAAGCTTTCTTT. This gives the protein CASTMDRVAEAFF.

This clone was counted between two and nine times. V usage is TRBV10-1 and J usage is TRBJ2-4, with 11 bases lining up with TRBD1. CDR3 size: 19 residues. V lost 4 bases and J lost 0; bases outside the gene matches: 11. Germline-derived CDR1 and CDR2 are WNHNN and SYGVQD (reference sequence). The CDR3 protein is CASSAGQGATRLAKNIQYF. The CDR3 DNA is TGCGCCAGCAGTGCCGGACAGGGGGCCACTCGGTTAGCCAAAAACATTCAGTACTTC.

The chain couples TRBV7-2 to TRBJ1-1; no reliable D call. The CDR3 is 13 residues long. The V end was cut by 5 bases, the J end by 1 base, with 8 bases between. Per the germline V gene, CDR1 is SGHTA and CDR2 is FQGNSA. CDR3 sequence (DNA): TGTGCCAGCAGCCCCCACGGGAACACTGAAGCTTTCTTT. This sequence encodes CASSPHGNTEAFF.

V gene TRBV18 combines with J gene TRBJ1-4; D is possibly TRBD1 (5 bases). CDR1 and CDR2 from the germline V gene are KGHSH and LQKENI. This CDR3 comprises 15 residues. V was clipped by 6 bases and J by 2 bases, with 13 bases between them. Here the CDR3 DNA reads TGTGCCAGCTCGTTTGCAAGGGGCACTAATGAAAAACTGTTTTTT. Its protein is CASSFARGTNEKLFF.

V gene TRBV1 combines with J gene TRBJ2-3; TRBD2, the table's D call, was not compared with the DNA. TRBV1 counts as a pseudogene. The CDR3 spans 17 residues. The CDR3 DNA reads as TGCACCAGCAGCCAAGATAGGACTCCTACTACCACAGATACGCAGTATTTT. Protein product: CTSSQDRTPTTTDTQYF.

The V gene is TRBV7-6, the J gene TRBJ2-3, with TRBD2 matching over 13 bases. The V and J ends lost 4 bases and 2 bases, in that order; junction bases with no gene match: 3. CDR1 and CDR2 (germline): SGHVS, FNYEAQ. The CDR3 spans 16 residues. The CDR3 sequence: CASSSGLAGNTDTQYF. The CDR3 DNA follows: TGTGCCAGCAGCTCGGGACTAGCGGGAAACACAGATACGCAGTATTTT.

The chain carries TRBV24-1 and TRBJ2-3; possibly TRBD1 for D (7 bases). This CDR3 has 15 residues. V gave up 1 base and J gave up 6 bases, with 13 bases separating them. Germline V gene lookup returns CDR1 KGHDR and CDR2 SFDVKD. The CDR3 protein is CATSDLGRGADTQYF. The CDR3, as DNA: TGTGCCACCAGTGATTTAGGCAGGGGGGCGGATACGCAGTATTTT.

The rearrangement joins TRBV5-1 to TRBJ1-6; a weak D match, TRBD1 (6 bases). The germline gives CDR1 SGHRS, CDR2 YFSETQ. The CDR3 is made up of 18 amino acids. V was cut by 4 bases and J by 0 bases, with 17 bases left in between. The CDR3 DNA is TGCGCCAGCAGCCGCACAGGGATCGAGAGCTCCTATAATTCACCCCTCCACTTT. This gives the protein CASSRTGIESSYNSPLHF. The whole variable domain, remainder taken from reference TRBV5-1 and TRBJ1-6, is KAGVTQTPRYLIKTRGQQVTLSCSPISGHRSVSWYQQTPGQGLQFLFEYFSETQRNKGNFPGRFSGRQFSNSRSEMNVSTLELGDSALYLCASSRTGIESSYNSPLHFGNGTRLTVT.

The chain combines TRBV20-1 with TRBJ1-1, with D hard to call. CDR1 is DFQATT and CDR2 is SNEGSKA in the germline V gene (reference sequence). The ends were cut back, 4 bases at V and 2 bases at J, with 5 bases in the middle. The CDR3 has 11 amino acids. Here the CDR3 reads CSANSNTEAFF. The CDR3 region has the DNA TGCAGTGCTAACAGTAACACTGAAGCTTTCTTT.

The chain joins TRBV5-4 to TRBJ2-5, with 9 bases that match TRBD1. This CDR3 is built from 16 residues. Germline V gene lookup returns CDR1 SGHNT and CDR2 YYREEE (reference sequence). J lost 0 bases, V lost 4 bases, and 7 bases had no gene match. CDR3 sequence: CASSPGQGWYQETQYF. CDR3 coding DNA: TGTGCCAGCAGCCCTGGACAGGGGTGGTACCAAGAGACCCAGTACTTC.

This clone was seen repeatedly, ten times or more. This chain links TRBV28 with TRBJ1-2, with 7 bases lining up with TRBD1. The CDR3 extends over 14 amino acids. V was pared by 2 bases and J by 5 bases, with 5 bases of the junction left unmatched. The germline V gene has CDR1 MDHEN and CDR2 SYDVKM. Written as DNA, the CDR3 is TGTGCCAGCAGTTTAACAGGGGCGGAGTATGGCTACACCTTC. This gives the protein CASSLTGAEYGYTF.

CDR3: CASSSSSYEQYF. The DNA of the CDR3 is TGTGCCAGCAGCTCCTCCTCCTACGAGCAGTACTTC. The genes are TRBV7-2 and TRBJ2-7; no clear D gene. CDR1 SGHTA and CDR2 FQGNSA come from the germline V gene. CDR3 length equals 12 residues. The ends were cut back, 4 bases at V and 0 bases at J, with 4 bases in the middle. The full variable domain, in which reference TRBV7-2 and TRBJ2-7 provide the parts outside the CDR3, is GAGVSQSPSNKVTEKGKDVELRCDPISGHTALYWYRQSLGQGLEFLIYFQGNSAPDKSGLPSDRFSAERTGGSVSTLTIQRTQQEDSAVYLCASSSSSYEQYFGPGTRLTVT.

The chain uses TRBV24-1 and TRBJ2-1, with no clear D. This CDR3 has 12 residues. V dropped 6 bases and J dropped 7 bases, with 9 bases sitting between them. In germline, CDR1 is KGHDR, CDR2 SFDVKD. In nucleotides, the CDR3 is TGTGCCACCAGTTCCACAGTTAATGAGCAGTTCTTC. Translating gives CATSSTVNEQFF.

The chain combines TRBV7-6 with TRBJ2-3, with 9 bases identical to TRBD2. The V gene's germline CDR1 is SGHVS and CDR2 FNYEAQ. Trimming at V came to 4 bases and at J to 1 base, leaving 6 bases not matched to a gene. The CDR3 runs to 16 residues. CDR3 DNA sequence: TGTGCCAGCAGCTCCAGGGTAGCGGGGGGCACAGATACGCAGTATTTT. It yields the protein CASSSRVAGGTDTQYF.

The J gene is TRBJ1-6, the V gene TRBV19, with D possibly TRBD1 on 6 matching bases. V gave up 2 bases and J gave up 5 bases, with 7 bases separating them. The CDR3 has 14 residues. Per germline, CDR1 LNHDA and CDR2 SQIVND (reference sequence). CDR3 region: CASSIRTDNSPLHF. In DNA, the CDR3 is TGTGCCAGTAGTATAAGGACAGATAATTCACCCCTCCACTTT. Full variable domain (rest looked up from reference TRBV19 and TRBJ1-6): DGGITQSPKYLFRKEGQNVTLSCEQNLNHDAMYWYRQDPGQGLRLIYYSQIVNDFQKGDIAEGYSVSREKKESFPLTVTSAQKNPTAFYLCASSIRTDNSPLHFGNGTRLTVT.